This passage covers 28 T cell receptor beta chains from one sample sequenced in a study of radiation and T cells in renal cell carcinoma. The time point was: blood 2 weeks post-SBRT. Sample treatment: 15 Gy SBRT to primary tumor, nephrectomy 4 weeks later. Some clones are missing from TCRdb's copy, which holds only in-frame ones; the method was immunoSEQ multiplex PCR. The sample includes some 120,000 clones, about 81% of them seen just once. The source material was blood, sampled from a patient whose treatment included radiotherapy and nephrectomy. The receptors here all came from a woman in her sixties or seventies with renal cell carcinoma.

The chain recombines TRBV19 with TRBJ1-5; possible D gene TRBD1, 5 bases. The V and J ends lost 4 bases and 0 bases respectively, with 13 bases between them. This CDR3 is built from 16 residues. CDR1 and CDR2 (germline): LNHDA, SQIVND (reference sequence). CDR3 bases: TGTGCCAGTAGTAACACAGGAAACCCTAGCAATCAGCCCCAGCATTTT. Translation: CASSNTGNPSNQPQHF.

CDR3 in DNA: TGTGCCAGTAGTACGGGGTCGAATTATGGCTACACCTTC. As protein: CASSTGSNYGYTF. V gene TRBV19 combines with J gene TRBJ1-2; D remains ambiguous. Per the germline V gene, CDR1 is LNHDA and CDR2 is SQIVND (reference sequence). Trimming stripped 4 bases from V and 5 bases from J, with 11 bases between. The CDR3 is 13 amino acids. The full variable domain, in which reference TRBV19 and TRBJ1-2 provide the parts outside the CDR3, is DGGITQSPKYLFRKEGQNVTLSCEQNLNHDAMYWYRQDPGQGLRLIYYSQIVNDFQKGDIAEGYSVSREKKESFPLTVTSAQKNPTAFYLCASSTGSNYGYTFGSGTRLTVV.

This chain joins TRBV19 and TRBJ1-4, with TRBD1 matching 10 bases. With V trimmed by 4 bases and J by 10 bases, 15 bases remained unmatched. The CDR3 covers 17 residues. CDR1 and CDR2 (germline): LNHDA, SQIVND (reference sequence). The CDR3 spells CASSRRSGTGDSAKLFF. The CDR3 coding sequence is TGTGCCAGTAGTAGAAGATCCGGGACAGGGGACTCTGCAAAACTGTTTTTT.

The J gene is TRBJ2-1, the V gene TRBV14; no clear D gene. Deletions cut 6 bases from V and 1 base from J, with 16 bases between. The CDR3 is 16 amino acids. Per germline, CDR1 SGHDN and CDR2 FVKESK. DNA for the CDR3: TGTGCCAGCAGTCCTATCCATATATGGTCCTACAATGAGCAGTTCTTC. Protein sequence: CASSPIHIWSYNEQFF.

The gene calls are TRBV9 and TRBJ2-1; D possibly corresponds to TRBD2 (7 bases). V was shortened by 0 bases and J by 7 bases, with 17 bases between the two germline ends. The CDR3 extends over 16 amino acids. Germline V gives CDR1 SGDLS, CDR2 YYNGEE. The DNA of the CDR3 is TGTGCCAGCAGCGTAGGGGACTACGGGGGCCTTAATGAGCAGTTCTTC. As protein: CASSVGDYGGLNEQFF. The full variable domain, its missing parts supplied by reference TRBV9 and TRBJ2-1, is DSGVTQTPKHLITATGQRVTLRCSPRSGDLSVYWYQQSLDQGLQFLIQYYNGEERAKGNILERFSAQQFPDLHSELNLSSLELGDSALYFCASSVGDYGGLNEQFFGPGTRLTVL.

The chain carries TRBV6-5 and TRBJ2-3; 8 nucleotides line up with TRBD2. The CDR3 loop spans 14 amino acids. CDR1 MNHEY and CDR2 SVGAGI come from the germline V gene. The V segment lost 6 bases and the J segment 7 bases; nucleotides outside the gene matches: 9. This CDR3 reads CASRSGGPYNTQYF. As DNA, the CDR3 is TGTGCCAGCAGATCGGGGGGGCCGTACAATACGCAGTATTTT.

On this clone: One end of the junction fails to match germline, which may point to a read error. The chain combines TRBV7-7 with TRBJ2-1; 9 bases fit TRBD2. The V gene's germline CDR1 is SSHAT and CDR2 FNYEAQ (reference sequence). CDR3 size: 15 residues. The CDR3 DNA follows: TGTGCTAGCAGCTTAGGGCTAGCGGGGTCGCATGAGCAGTTCTTC. This codes for CASSLGLAGSHEQFF.

This chain joins TRBV27 and TRBJ2-7; 7 bases line up with TRBD1. J gave up 3 bases and V 4 bases, and 12 bases lay outside the gene matches. Germline CDR1 is MNHEY and CDR2 is SMNVEV (reference sequence). The CDR3 consists of 16 residues. The CDR3 DNA is TGTGCCAGCAGTTCCGGACAGGAAGGGCTCTTCTACGAGCAGTACTTC. It specifies CASSSGQEGLFYEQYF.

The chain carries TRBV4-1 and TRBJ2-2, with D unresolved. The V gene lost 6 bases and the J gene lost 5 bases, with 10 bases spanning the gap. The germline V gene has CDR1 MGHRA and CDR2 YSYEKL. This CDR3 has 13 amino acids. The CDR3 region has the DNA TGCGCCAGCAGGTGGAGCAATACCGGGGAGCTGTTTTTT. Translated: CASRWSNTGELFF.

This chain connects TRBV9 to TRBJ1-1; 7 bases map to TRBD1. Germline lookup yields CDR1 SGDLS and CDR2 YYNGEE. The trim removed 0 bases at V and 4 bases at J, leaving 6 bases unmatched. The length of the CDR3 is 15 residues. The CDR3 bases are TGTGCCAGCAGCGTAGTCCCAGGGGGAGGCACTGAAGCTTTCTTT. This translates into CASSVVPGGGTEAFF.

The V and J genes are TRBV7-3 and TRBJ2-7; D is perhaps TRBD1 or TRBD2 (5 bases each). There are 15 residues in the CDR3. V gave up 2 bases and J gave up 4 bases, with 15 bases separating them. Germline V gene sequence: CDR1 SGHTA, CDR2 FQGTGA. Written as DNA, the CDR3 is TGTGCCAGCAGCTTAGCGATGGGGGAGTTGTACGAGCAGTACTTC. Protein: CASSLAMGELYEQYF.

The rearrangement joins TRBV19 to TRBJ1-2, with 7 nucleotides matching TRBD1. Germline V gives CDR1 LNHDA, CDR2 SQIVND (reference sequence). CDR3 size: 13 residues. V shed 5 bases, J shed 6 bases, and the junction held 6 bases outside the gene matches. This CDR3 reads CASSWRGRDGYTF. The CDR3, as DNA: TGTGCCAGTAGTTGGAGGGGGCGAGATGGCTACACCTTC.

The chain carries TRBV5-4 and TRBJ2-4; the D gene is possibly TRBD2 (6 bases). Germline-derived CDR1 and CDR2 are SGHNT and YYREEE (reference sequence). Trimming left V 2 bases short and J 11 bases short, with 20 bases between. CDR3 length equals 15 residues. The CDR3 DNA reads as TGTGCCAGCAGCTTACGTGATAGCGGAACGGTGGTTCAGTACTTC. Translation gives CASSLRDSGTVVQYF.

The rearrangement links TRBV9 to TRBJ2-7; possibly TRBD2 for D (6 bases). V was shortened by 4 bases and J by 3 bases, with 14 bases between the two germline ends. Germline V CDR1 and CDR2: SGDLS, YYNGEE. The CDR3 sequence is 14 residues long. CDR3 sequence: CASSTGGEHYEQYF. CDR3 nucleotide sequence: TGTGCCAGCAGCACCGGAGGGGAACACTACGAGCAGTACTTC.

The chain carries TRBV5-1 and TRBJ2-7; TRBD1 aligns across 10 bases. The V gene's germline CDR1 is SGHRS and CDR2 YFSETQ. The CDR3 covers 16 residues. The ends lost 4 bases at V and 4 bases at J; junction bases unmatched: 11. The CDR3 sequence is CASSKTGGLSGYEQYF. CDR3 bases: TGCGCCAGCAGCAAGACAGGGGGCCTATCTGGTTACGAGCAGTACTTC.

This clone was detected only a few times. J is TRBJ1-3 and V is TRBV11-1; the D is unclear. The length of the CDR3 is 14 residues. Trimming took off 3 bases at V and 0 bases at J, with 6 bases between the two ends. Germline-derived CDR1 and CDR2 are SGHAT and FQDESV (reference sequence). CDR3 nucleotides: TGTGCCAGCAGCTTGGATTTCTCTGGAAACACCATATATTTT. Translating gives CASSLDFSGNTIYF.

The chain employs TRBV28 and TRBJ2-7; D not resolved. Germline V lookup: CDR1 MDHEN, CDR2 SYDVKM. Trimming stripped 2 bases from V and 5 bases from J, with 13 bases between. The CDR3 sequence is 14 residues long. The CDR3 bases are TGTGCCAGCAGTTTAACGGAATTTGGACACGAGCAGTACTTC. Protein: CASSLTEFGHEQYF.

The table lists this clone with a count of one. The rearrangement joins TRBV29-1 to TRBJ2-1, with 9 bases that match TRBD1. The ends lost 7 bases at V and 6 bases at J; junction bases unmatched: 7. The CDR3 runs to 13 residues. Per germline, CDR1 SQVTM and CDR2 ANQGSEA. The CDR3 spells CSGLTGGGNEQFF. Here the CDR3 DNA reads TGCAGCGGCCTGACAGGGGGTGGCAATGAGCAGTTCTTC.

The chain is built from TRBV7-3 and TRBJ2-5; D remains unclear. V dropped 5 bases and J dropped 0 bases, with 10 bases sitting between them. The CDR3 has 14 residues. Germline V gives CDR1 SGHTA, CDR2 FQGTGA. The CDR3 bases are TGTGCCAGCAGCCAAGACGCGTACCAAGAGACCCAGTACTTC. Translating gives CASSQDAYQETQYF.

This sequence joins TRBV5-1 and TRBJ2-5; 8 bases match TRBD1. The germline gives CDR1 SGHRS, CDR2 YFSETQ. Unmatched junction bases numbered 8, after V lost 2 bases and J lost 5 bases. There are 15 residues in the CDR3. The CDR3 here is CASSFNTGGEETQYF. The DNA of the CDR3 is TGCGCCAGCAGCTTCAATACAGGGGGTGAGGAGACCCAGTACTTC.

The V and J genes are TRBV15 and TRBJ1-2, with D perhaps TRBD1 (6 bases). V shed 0 bases and J shed 7 bases, with 9 bases lying between them. This CDR3 region has 13 residues. Germline V gives CDR1 LNHNV, CDR2 YYDKDF (reference sequence). As DNA, the CDR3 is TGTGCCACCAGCAGAGATCAAGGGGGTGGCTACACCTTC. Translated, it gives CATSRDQGGGYTF. Filled out from reference TRBV15 and TRBJ1-2, the complete variable domain reads DAMVIQNPRYQVTQFGKPVTLSCSQTLNHNVMYWYQQKSSQAPKLLFHYYDKDFNNEADTPDNFQSRRPNTSFCFLDIRSPGLGDTAMYLCATSRDQGGGYTFGSGTRLTVV.

The CDR3 DNA is TGTGCCAGCAGTTCGGCCCTAGCGGCGATGAATGAATACGAGCAGTACTTC. This translates into CASSSALAAMNEYEQYF. This chain uses TRBV27 with TRBJ2-7, with 7 bases that match TRBD2. J was trimmed by 4 bases and V by 4 bases; bases with no gene match: 16. Germline loops: CDR1 MNHEY, CDR2 SMNVEV (reference sequence). The CDR3 is made up of 17 amino acids.

This rearrangement joins TRBV9 to TRBJ2-2, with D possibly called TRBD1 or TRBD2 (5 bases each). This CDR3 is built from 15 residues. The germline V and J ends were trimmed by 0 bases and 4 bases, with 10 bases remaining between them. Germline CDR1 is SGDLS and CDR2 is YYNGEE. The CDR3 loop is CASSVDGAATGELFF. CDR3 bases: TGTGCCAGCAGCGTAGACGGGGCGGCCACCGGGGAGCTGTTTTTT.

The CDR3 DNA is TGTGCCTGCGGACAGGGGGGCAATGAGCAGTTCTTC. Protein: CACGQGGNEQFF. This chain uses TRBV30 with TRBJ2-1, with TRBD1 matching 10 bases. Trimming took 6 bases from V and 6 from J; bases not matched to a gene: 2. The CDR3 is 12 amino acids. Germline CDR1 is GTSNPN and CDR2 is SVGIG (reference sequence).

The chain links TRBV18 to TRBJ2-1, with 8 bases identical to TRBD1. Per the germline V gene, CDR1 is KGHSH and CDR2 is LQKENI. V dropped 3 bases and J dropped 5; count of bases not matched to a gene: 15. This CDR3 region has 18 residues. This chain's CDR3 is CASSPLRLGQGKNNEQFF. The CDR3 nucleotides are TGTGCCAGCTCACCCCTTCGCCTCGGACAGGGAAAGAACAATGAGCAGTTCTTC.

The DNA for the CDR3 is TGTGCCAGCAGCCGCCCCGGGACAAACAATGAGCAGTTCTTC. Its protein product is CASSRPGTNNEQFF. V is TRBV7-9 and J is TRBJ2-1, with D possibly TRBD1 on 6 matching bases. Looked up from germline, CDR1 is SEHNR and CDR2 is FQNEAQ (reference sequence). This CDR3 has 14 residues. Trimming shortened V by 5 bases and J by 5 bases, and 13 bases separated the two germline ends.

The chain combines TRBV30 with TRBJ1-6, with D possibly TRBD1 on 6 matching bases. With 7 bases removed from V and 0 bases from J, the gap between germline ends came to 19 bases. Germline V gene data show CDR1 as GTSNPN and CDR2 as SVGIG (reference sequence). The CDR3 has 17 amino acids. Here the CDR3 DNA reads TGTGCCTCCGCGGGGGGCGCGAAGGGCTCCTATAATTCACCCCTCCACTTT. Its protein is CASAGGAKGSYNSPLHF.

The chain recombines TRBV7-3 with TRBJ2-3, with TRBD2 as a possible D gene (6 bases). Per the germline V gene, CDR1 is SGHTA and CDR2 is FQGTGA. V lost 2 bases and J 0 bases, leaving 9 bases between the germline ends. The CDR3 has 15 residues. This chain's CDR3 is CASSLGGVSTDTQYF. The CDR3 nucleotides are TGTGCCAGCAGCTTAGGAGGGGTTAGCACAGATACGCAGTATTTT.